The TCR beta chain under discussion was sequenced for a study of spatial heterogeneity in lung cancer (dated by TCRdb to the late 2010s). At the level of the whole study: Beta-chain transcripts were consistently detected in greater numbers than alpha-chain transcripts, which likely reflects a higher abundance of beta-chain transcripts. At surgery, both alpha and beta chains were TCR-sequenced in 200 to 250 tumor regions, 63 to 65 matched nontumor lung samples and over 50 PBMC samples. TCR alpha and beta repertoires were quantitatively compared across multiple tumor regions, matched nontumor lung and blood in non-small cell lung cancer. In tumor regions, TCR transcript counts showed a strong correlation with a T cell transcriptional module score derived from matched bulk RNA-seq. The study linked features of the TCR repertoire to counts of nonsynonymous mutations, which were determined by whole-exome sequencing of tumor tissue. In the raw uncorrected reads, each unique combination of TCR and UMI appeared on average more than ten times. Beyond this particular receptor, the publication reports: Counts of ubiquitous and regional expanded TCRs correlated with counts of ubiquitous and regional nonsynonymous mutations, respectively. TCR-seq was estimated to cover only approximately 7% of tumor T cells for alpha chains and around 13% for beta chains. A correlation was observed between the number of expanded intratumoral alpha and beta TCRs and the tumor nonsynonymous mutation count. Confirming at a functional level the hypothesis that regional TCRs recognize regional mutations was considered to require additional single-cell paired TCR alpha and beta sequencing.

To prepare the library, 5' RACE was applied. Instrument on record: NextSeq 500. The TCR library protocol attached a unique molecular identifier to each TCR cDNA molecule to allow correction of PCR and sequencing errors. The original pipeline was this. TCR identification, UMI-based error correction and CDR3 extraction were performed with Decombinator tools. TCRs above a frequency of 2 per 1,000, corresponding to the top 1% of the tumor frequency distribution, were defined as expanded. Expanded tumor TCRs were classed as regional if statistically deemed absent (corrected P<0.05) from at least one tumor region, otherwise ubiquitous. Renyi diversity was calculated using the R vegan package after each repertoire was subsampled 100 times to 5,000 TCRs. CDR3 similarity networks were constructed using string-kernel similarity of amino acid triplets, with links drawn between CDR3s whose pairwise similarity was above 0.82. The public reads were run again by TCRdb, first through fastp at Q25 and then through MiXCR, and only productive beta chains were kept. One record per CDR3 amino acid sequence lists the most common genes and DNA. Clone size and V and J calls follow TCRdb, not the original study. This sample is represented by thousands of distinct CDR3 sequences; around 6% of them were singletons. Together, the top ten hold about a tenth of the sample.

In the paper's terms, the time point label means: sample taken at primary tumor resection. Donors were some 78 patients with early-stage, untreated non-small cell lung cancer from the lung TRACERx cohort. Without any cell sorting, TCR sequencing was performed on whole RNA extracted either from tumor and nontumor lung tissue or from cryopreserved PBMC samples. A patient was chosen for TCR sequencing only when enough RNA was available from at least two tumor regions. Before selection, tumor and adjacent nontumor lung specimens were reviewed by a lung pathologist. Taking its sample share into account, this clonotype is medium-sized (0.01 to 0.1%). Its recognized antigen is unknown. No base qualities exist here, and no much larger clone lies one base off it. The CDR3 runs 17 residues from the cysteine to the phenylalanine. Solely the CDR3 DNA is kept, with 51 bases framed from the first base. A distance of 14 bases separates the germline ends of V and J, which lose 3 bases and 0 bases respectively. The germline V gene encodes CDR1 LNHNV and CDR2 YYDKDF (reference sequence).

This sample comprised lung tumor tissue, obtained at surgery. The chain employs TRBV15 and TRBJ2-2; the D segment could be TRBD2, given 6 matching bases. The TCR comes from a male donor with early-stage non-small cell lung cancer. The CDR3 loop reads CATSRPRAGTNTGELFF. DNA sequence: TGTGCCACCAGCAGGCCCCGAGCGGGTACGAACACCGGGGAGCTGTTTTTT.